Only a few counts were recorded for the clone carrying this TCR beta chain. The sample comes from a study of cytomegalovirus exposure and HLA in healthy donors. The overall study: Samples from HLA-typed donors yielded about 85 million unique TCRs in an early data release.

Germline CDR1 is SGHRS and CDR2 is YFSETQ. The CDR3 extends over 16 amino acids. V lost 0 bases and J lost 4; bases outside the gene matches: 7. In the PCR, 60 Vbeta and 13 Jbeta primers were used. Using immunoSEQ multiplex PCR, the repertoire was profiled, and TCRdb retains in-frame clones only, with some absent. Of 97,000 or so clones listed, more than 70% are singletons. The TCR comes from a male donor in good health and CMV-seropositive. The specimen sequenced was PBMCs. The V call is TRBV5-1, the J call TRBJ2-7, with TRBD1 matching over 10 bases. The DNA for the CDR3 is TGCGCCAGCAGCTTGGTCGGGACAGGGGAGATTTACGAGCAGTACTTC. Encoded protein: CASSLVGTGEIYEQYF.